Listed below are T cell receptor beta chains from one sample, sequenced in a study of vaccination effects on CD4 cells after COVID-19. Repertoires were generated with immunoSEQ multiplex PCR, while TCRdb's copy carries only in-frame clones and drops some. The sample contains about 63,000 clones, over 70% of which appear only once. No antigen is known for these receptors. Sequences were derived from CD4+ T cells from PBMCs cultured with HCoV-OC43 spike peptides, sampled before COVID-19 vaccination. The receptors here all came from a human donor who received a COVID-19 vaccine. CDR3s include the opening cysteine and the closing phenylalanine or tryptophan. D genes are given only for firm matches. The size of a clone is reported for some rows only, either as once, few or many, or as a class for expanded clones.

d_gene	len	j_gene	v_gene	abundance	CDR3aa	CDR3nt
.	14	TRBJ1-4	TRBV25-1	.	CASSAYTAEEKLFF	TGTGCCAGCAGTGCCTACACGGCGGAGGAAAAACTGTTTTTT
.	17	TRBJ2-2	TRBV9	.	CASSVGSDPLNTGELFF	TGTGCCAGCAGCGTAGGGTCGGACCCTCTTAACACCGGGGAGCTGTTTTTT
.	13	TRBJ2-3	TRBV2	few	CATQRDSTDTQYF	TGTGCCACCCAAAGGGACAGCACAGATACGCAGTATTTT
.	14	TRBJ2-3	TRBV5-6	.	CASSYGSSTDTQYF	TGTGCCAGCAGCTATGGCAGTTCCACAGATACGCAGTATTTT
.	16	TRBJ1-4	TRBV5-1	.	CASSLVIMSANEKLFF	TGCGCCAGCAGCTTGGTTATTATGTCGGCTAATGAAAAACTGTTTTTT
TRBD1	15	TRBJ1-3	TRBV7-9	once	CASSLTGNSGNTIYF	TGTGCCAGCAGCTTGACAGGGAACTCTGGAAACACCATATATTTT
TRBD2	15	TRBJ2-3	TRBV24-1	.	CATRKGGGAADTQYF	TGTGCCACAAGGAAGGGCGGGGGGGCGGCGGATACGCAGTATTTT
TRBD2	13	TRBJ2-5	TRBV29-1	.	CRGGGGAAETQYF	TGCAGGGGGGGCGGGGGGGCCGCGGAGACCCAGTACTTC
TRBD1	14	TRBJ2-3	TRBV5-1	.	CASRSTGGADTQYF	TGCGCCAGCAGGTCGACAGGGGGGGCAGATACGCAGTATTTT
.	17	TRBJ2-6	TRBV7-9	.	CASGHTGFATGANVLTF	TGTGCCAGCGGCCACACAGGTTTCGCGACTGGGGCCAACGTCCTGACTTTC
.	11	TRBJ1-2	TRBV30	large	CAWSSTWLTTF	TGTGCCTGGAGTTCAACTTGGTTAACCACCTTC
TRBD1	20	TRBJ2-6	TRBV24-1	.	CATSDLPVGQGPPGANVLTF	TGTGCCACCAGTGATTTGCCCGTGGGACAGGGTCCCCCTGGGGCCAACGTCCTGACTTTC
TRBD1	17	TRBJ1-2	TRBV4-3	.	CASSQDLITGGAGGYTF	TGCGCCAGCAGCCAAGATCTCATAACAGGGGGCGCGGGTGGCTACACCTTC
TRBD2	13	TRBJ2-1	TRBV3-1/TRBV3-2	.	CASSRGLDSKQFF	TGTGCCAGCAGCCGCGGACTAGATTCAAAGCAGTTCTTC
.	15	TRBJ2-1	TRBV27	.	CASSLSPGLNNEQFF	TGTGCCAGCAGTTTATCCCCAGGGCTGAACAATGAGCAGTTCTTC
.	15	TRBJ1-6	TRBV3-1/TRBV3-2	.	CASSQATGRNSPLHF	TGTGCCAGCAGCCAAGCTACAGGGCGGAATTCACCCCTCCACTTT
.	13	TRBJ1-2	TRBV28	.	CASSLVGFGGYTF	TGTGCCAGCAGTTTAGTTGGGTTTGGTGGCTACACCTTC
.	15	TRBJ1-6	TRBV6-6	.	CASSYSSQGNSPLHF	TGTGCCAGCAGTTACTCGTCGCAGGGAAATTCACCCCTCCACTTT
.	15	TRBJ1-6	TRBV28	.	CASSTTDSYNSPLHF	TGTGCCAGCAGTACGACGGACAGTTATAATTCACCCCTCCACTTT
.	13	TRBJ2-5	TRBV24-1	.	CAIGTPGRETQYF	TGTGCCATCGGGACTCCGGGGAGGGAGACCCAGTACTTC
.	13	TRBJ1-3	TRBV29-1	.	CSVEGTAGNTIYF	TGCAGCGTTGAAGGGACAGCTGGAAACACCATATATTTT
.	13	TRBJ2-5	TRBV5-1	.	CASSYSSQETQYF	TGCGCCAGCAGCTACTCCTCTCAAGAGACCCAGTACTTC
TRBD2	16	TRBJ2-1	TRBV24-1	.	CATSDKAGVPYNEQFF	TGTGCCACCAGTGACAAAGCGGGGGTCCCCTACAATGAGCAGTTCTTC
TRBD2	18	TRBJ2-1	TRBV29-1	.	CSVGGGLAGLSSYNEQFF	TGCAGCGTTGGAGGGGGACTAGCGGGTCTTAGCTCCTACAATGAGCAGTTCTTC
.	15	TRBJ1-5	TRBV25-1	.	CASSEAGFSNQPQHF	TGTGCCAGCAGTGAAGCAGGGTTTAGCAATCAGCCCCAGCATTTT
TRBD2	15	TRBJ2-5	TRBV18	.	CASLRTSGGQETQYF	TGTGCCAGCTTAAGGACTAGCGGGGGTCAAGAGACCCAGTACTTC
.	15	TRBJ2-3	TRBV3-1/TRBV3-2	.	CASSQERRAADTQYF	TGTGCCAGCAGCCAAGAGAGGAGGGCGGCAGATACGCAGTATTTT
TRBD1	17	TRBJ1-5	TRBV19	.	CASSKHRQGSSNQPQHF	TGTGCCAGTAGCAAACATCGACAGGGGTCTAGCAATCAGCCCCAGCATTTT
.	17	TRBJ1-5	TRBV4-1	.	CASSQGETGNSNQPQHF	TGCGCCAGCAGCCAGGGGGAGACGGGGAATAGCAATCAGCCCCAGCATTTT
.	12	TRBJ2-5	TRBV7-3	.	CASSPQGGTQYF	TGTGCCAGCAGCCCTCAGGGTGGGACCCAGTACTTC
.	16	TRBJ1-3	TRBV3-1/TRBV3-2	.	CASSQPDRISGNTIYF	TGTGCCAGCAGCCAACCTGACAGGATCTCTGGAAACACCATATATTTT
TRBD2	19	TRBJ2-5	TRBV4-1	.	CASSPRGSGGAAIQETQYF	TGCGCCAGCAGCCCCCGGGGTAGCGGGGGGGCCGCAATCCAAGAGACCCAGTACTTC
.	13	TRBJ2-1	TRBV20-1	once	CSASDPLINEQFF	TGCAGTGCTAGTGATCCCCTTATAAATGAGCAGTTCTTC
.	10	TRBJ1-6	TRBV21-1	.	CASSLEPLRF	TGTGCCAGCTCCCTGGAGCCCCTGCGCTTT
.	14	TRBJ1-1	TRBV10-1	few	CASSDPGGKAEAFF	TGCGCCAGCAGCGATCCCGGGGGTAAAGCTGAAGCTTTCTTT
.	16	TRBJ1-3	TRBV7-8	.	CASSLGRQGSGNTIYF	TGTGCCAGCAGCTTAGGCCGGCAGGGCTCTGGAAACACCATATATTTT
.	11	TRBJ2-3	TRBV6-5	.	CASTFTDTQYF	TGTGCCAGCACGTTCACAGATACGCAGTATTTT
TRBD1	14	TRBJ2-6	TRBV7-2	.	CASTAPGTATVLTF	TGTGCCAGCACCGCCCCCGGGACAGCGACCGTCCTGACTTTC
.	14	TRBJ2-5	TRBV18	.	CASSPPNTEETQYF	TGTGCCAGCTCACCACCGAACACCGAAGAGACCCAGTACTTC
TRBD2	16	TRBJ2-1	TRBV2	.	CASSEVAGGVRDEQFF	TGTGCCAGCAGTGAAGTGGCGGGGGGGGTCCGGGATGAGCAGTTCTTC
TRBD2	14	TRBJ2-3	TRBV5-5	.	CASSDLKGRGLQYF	TGTGCCAGCAGCGATCTAAAGGGGCGGGGGTTGCAGTATTTT
.	13	TRBJ2-3	TRBV5-1	once	CASSFQGGDTQYF	TGCGCCAGCAGCTTCCAGGGGGGTGATACGCAGTATTTT
.	13	TRBJ2-5	TRBV28	once	CASSLPGWETQYF	TGTGCCAGCAGTTTACCGGGGTGGGAGACCCAGTACTTC
.	14	TRBJ2-1	TRBV28	.	CATGGPYTNNEQFF	TGTGCCACCGGGGGGCCTTATACGAACAATGAGCAGTTCTTC
.	13	TRBJ1-2	TRBV3-1/TRBV3-2	.	CASSQGQWGGYTF	TGTGCCAGCAGCCAAGGGCAGTGGGGAGGCTACACCTTC
.	14	TRBJ1-4	TRBV12-5	.	CASGFGSGLEKLFF	TGTGCTAGTGGTTTTGGCAGCGGGCTTGAAAAACTGTTTTTT
TRBD1	15	TRBJ1-1	TRBV6-5	.	CASRRDRGGDTEAFF	TGTGCCAGCAGAAGGGACAGGGGAGGGGACACTGAAGCTTTCTTT
.	14	TRBJ2-3	TRBV5-1	.	CASSLVAGTDTQYF	TGCGCCAGCAGCTTGGTGGCAGGCACAGATACGCAGTATTTT
.	14	TRBJ1-2	TRBV19	few	CASSTINANYGYTF	TGTGCCAGTAGTACGATAAACGCTAACTATGGCTACACCTTC
TRBD2	17	TRBJ2-3	TRBV19	.	CASSMSPGEAGRDTQYF	TGTGCCAGTAGTATGTCCCCTGGGGAAGCGGGGAGGGATACGCAGTATTTT
.	14	TRBJ1-5	TRBV3-1/TRBV3-2	once	CASSQGGSNQPQHF	TGTGCCAGCAGCCAAGGCGGTAGCAATCAGCCCCAGCATTTT
.	16	TRBJ1-4	TRBV4-1	.	CASSQSLTAGSEKLFF	TGCGCCAGCAGCCAATCTCTGACAGCAGGAAGTGAAAAACTGTTTTTT
.	16	TRBJ1-1	TRBV6-5	.	CASSYSLGAKSSEAFF	TGTGCCAGCAGTTACTCCCTGGGGGCGAAGAGCTCTGAAGCTTTCTTT
TRBD1	18	TRBJ1-3	TRBV10-3	.	CAIASGTGQFLSGNTIYF	TGTGCCATCGCCTCTGGGACAGGCCAATTCCTCTCTGGAAACACCATATATTTT
TRBD1	14	TRBJ2-3	TRBV9	.	CASSVQGGTDTQYF	TGTGCCAGCAGCGTACAGGGGGGCACAGATACGCAGTATTTT
.	16	TRBJ2-2	TRBV7-3	.	CASSQHATGVAGELFF	TGTGCCAGCAGTCAACACGCCACGGGGGTGGCCGGGGAGCTGTTTTTT
.	16	TRBJ2-2	TRBV19	few	CASRIHIGPSTGELFF	TGTGCCAGTAGAATACACATTGGGCCTAGCACCGGGGAGCTGTTTTTT